A selection of T cell receptor beta chains follows, all from one sample in a study of blood T cell repertoires in COVID-19. Sequenced by immunoSEQ multiplex PCR; TCRdb stores in-frame clones only, minus some. The repertoire holds about 100,000 clones, with around 90% as singletons. The sequenced sample consisted of peripheral blood. All receptors derive from a man aged 65-85 years with acute or convalescent COVID-19. Both conserved end residues are part of each CDR3. Fields, in order: J gene, V gene, CDR3 protein.

TRBJ1-2 | TRBV28 | CATEQGGYTF
TRBJ1-1 | TRBV7-8 | CASSPRRGRAEAFF
TRBJ2-3 | TRBV7-6 | CASSYDPDILDTQYF
TRBJ2-7 | TRBV7-2 | CASSLDSTSGAIYEQYF
TRBJ2-2 | TRBV9 | CASSVAAGGPNTGELFF
TRBJ1-6 | TRBV9 | CASSVAANYNSPLHF
TRBJ1-2 | TRBV30 | CAWRETDSHYGYTF
TRBJ2-1 | TRBV30 | CACLPGLAGGSSYNEQFF
TRBJ1-4 | TRBV7-9 | CASSPGTGNEKLFF
TRBJ1-2 | TRBV5-1 | CASSLSGTGEGYTF
TRBJ1-1 | TRBV28 | CASSLGGRGNTEAFF
TRBJ1-2 | TRBV19 | CASSIGTVSYGYTF
TRBJ1-4 | TRBV27 | CASSGTGTGDGKLFF